These T cell receptor delta chains were read from a single sample in a study of gamma-delta T cells after stem cell transplantation. TCRdb made new clone calls on the RT-PCR reads using CATT. The data show over 1,400 delta-chain clones, more than 40% seen once. The sample was gamma-delta T cells. Receptors were obtained from a human donor. It is not recorded whose cells these are; they may come from a transplant donor. CDR3s include the opening cysteine and the closing phenylalanine or tryptophan. D genes are given only for firm matches. Only part of the rows carry a size: once, few, many, or a class if the clone is expanded.

DNA: TGTGCCTGTGACACACTCTGGGGGATACGCAGAGGTGACCAAGACACCGATAAACTCATCTTT; CDR3: CACDTLWGIRRGDQDTDKLIF; V: TRDV2; size: -; J: TRDJ1; D: TRDD3
DNA: TGTGCCTGTGAGTTTGTACTGGGGGATACGCGAACCGATAAACTCATCTTT; CDR3: CACEFVLGDTRTDKLIF; V: TRDV2; size: -; J: TRDJ1; D: TRDD3
DNA: TGTGCCTCCGACTGGGTCTTAATGGGGGATACTCGCACCGATAAACTCATCTTT; CDR3: CASDWVLMGDTRTDKLIF; V: TRDV2; size: -; J: TRDJ1; D: TRDD3
DNA: TGTGCCTCCAGCGTGGGGCTGGGGGATACAACCGATAAACTCATCTTT; CDR3: CASSVGLGDTTDKLIF; V: TRDV3; size: few; J: TRDJ1; D: TRDD3
DNA: TGTGCCTGTGACCGTTTGGGGGATAAAGGCGAGTACACCGATAAACTCATCTTT; CDR3: CACDRLGDKGEYTDKLIF; V: TRDV2; size: medium-sized; J: TRDJ1; D: TRDD3
DNA: TGTGCTCTTGGGGAACTGTGGACCCTTTTTTTT; CDR3: CALGELWTLFF; V: TRDV1; size: -; J: TRDJ1; D: -
DNA: TGTGCCTGTGACGGACTGGGAATTAGGGCCGATAAACTCATCTTT; CDR3: CACDGLGIRADKLIF; V: TRDV2; size: -; J: TRDJ1; D: -
DNA: TGTGCCTGTGACCCAGTACTGGGGAGGGCTTTGACCGCACAACTCTTCTTT; CDR3: CACDPVLGRALTAQLFF; V: TRDV2; size: -; J: TRDJ2; D: TRDD3
DNA: TGTGCCTGTGACACCGTTCCTTACACCGATAAACTCATCTTT; CDR3: CACDTVPYTDKLIF; V: TRDV2; size: few; J: TRDJ1; D: -
DNA: TGTGCTCTTGGGGAACTATCCTACCCATGGGTGTCCTGGACCTGCGATAAACTCATCTTT; CDR3: CALGELSYPWVSWTCDKLIF; V: TRDV1; size: few; J: TRDJ1; D: -
DNA: TGTGCCTTCCCAGGCCTGGGTGGACGTGAGGACGAAGACATACTCATCTTT; CDR3: CAFPGLGGREDEDILIF; V: TRDV3; size: once; J: TRDJ1; D: -
DNA: TGTGCTCTTGGGGAACCCTTCCTACCCCTCCTTACTGGGGGATACCTCGATAAACTCATCTTC; CDR3: CALGEPFLPLLTGGYLDKLIF; V: TRDV1; size: -; J: TRDJ1; D: TRDD3
DNA: TGTGCCTGTGACCCTATCCGTGGGGATACCAGGGTTTACACCGATAACCTCATCTTT; CDR3: CACDPIRGDTRVYTDNLIF; V: TRDV2; size: -; J: TRDJ1; D: TRDD3
DNA: TGTGCCTGTGACGCCTTAGAAGGTACTGGGGGATCTTACGCCGATAAACTCATCTTT; CDR3: CACDALEGTGGSYADKLIF; V: TRDV2; size: large; J: TRDJ1; D: TRDD3
DNA: TGTGCCTGTGACTCCGTAGGGGAGTACACCGATAAACTCATCTTT; CDR3: CACDSVGEYTDKLIF; V: TRDV2; size: few; J: TRDJ1; D: -
DNA: TGTGCCTGTGATGCAGCCTTCCTACGGGGGCACGAGGGGAATAAACTCATCTTT; CDR3: CACDAAFLRGHEGNKLIF; V: TRDV2; size: -; J: TRDJ1; D: TRDD2
DNA: TGTGCCTGTGACACCGTACTGGGGGATAAGGAAGTAAGATACACCGATAAACTCATCTTT; CDR3: CACDTVLGDKEVRYTDKLIF; V: TRDV2; size: -; J: TRDJ1; D: TRDD3
DNA: TGTGCCTGTGACACTTTACTAAGGACTGGGGGACCGTACACCGATAACCTCATCTTT; CDR3: CACDTLLRTGGPYTDNLIF; V: TRDV2; size: -; J: TRDJ1; D: TRDD3
DNA: TGTGCCTGTGACACCGTGGATCGCGGGGGACCGCCAATCTTGAGCACCGATAAACTCATCTTT; CDR3: CACDTVDRGGPPILSTDKLIF; V: TRDV2; size: -; J: TRDJ1; D: -
DNA: TGTGCCTGTGACACCGCCGTATTGGGGGACAATCAGCTCATCTTT; CDR3: CACDTAVLGDNQLIF; V: TRDV2; size: -; J: TRDJ1; D: TRDD3
DNA: TGTGCTCTTGGGGAACCGGCCTTCCTACGTCCCCTAGACTGGGGGAGGTTAGGGGGCACCGATAAACTCATCTTT; CDR3: CALGEPAFLRPLDWGRLGGTDKLIF; V: TRDV1; size: once; J: TRDJ1; D: -
DNA: TGTGCCTGTGACGCCGTACTGGGGGATACGCGCTGGGACACCCGACAGATGTTTTTC; CDR3: CACDAVLGDTRWDTRQMFF; V: TRDV2; size: -; J: TRDJ3; D: TRDD3
DNA: TGTGCCTGTGACACCGGAGGAGTGGGGGATATCTCCTGGGACACCCGACAGATGTTTTTC; CDR3: CACDTGGVGDISWDTRQMFF; V: TRDV2; size: few; J: TRDJ3; D: TRDD3
DNA: TGTGCCTGTGACACCGTGGAAGCCTGGGTGATACCTACTACAGCACACCTCTTCTTT; CDR3: CACDTVEAWVIPTTAHLFF; V: TRDV2; size: -; J: TRDJ2; D: -
DNA: TGTGCCTGTGACAGCTGGGGGATCACCGATAAACTCATCTTT; CDR3: CACDSWGITDKLIF; V: TRDV2; size: few; J: TRDJ1; D: TRDD3
DNA: TGTGCCTGTGATTCCCTTACTGGGAAGTCCGATAAACTCATCTTT; CDR3: CACDSLTGKSDKLIF; V: TRDV2; size: hyperexpanded; J: TRDJ1; D: -
DNA: TGTGCTCTTGGGGAACTTTCCCTACGACTGGGGGATACGAACACCGATAAACTCATCTTT; CDR3: CALGELSLRLGDTNTDKLIF; V: TRDV1; size: -; J: TRDJ1; D: TRDD3
DNA: TGTGCCTGTGACTCCCTACTGGGGGATACGTCCCCCGATAAACTCATCTTT; CDR3: CACDSLLGDTSPDKLIF; V: TRDV2; size: -; J: TRDJ1; D: TRDD3
DNA: TGTGCCCCCACTTCCTACTCGGTCCCCCTGGGGACCGATAAACTCATCTTT; CDR3: CAPTSYSVPLGTDKLIF; V: TRDV3; size: -; J: TRDJ1; D: TRDD2
DNA: TGTGCTCTTGGGGAACTCGGCTCATTCCCTTCCCCTTACTGGGGGATACATAAACTCATCTTT; CDR3: CALGELGSFPSPYWGIHKLIF; V: TRDV1; size: -; J: TRDJ1; D: TRDD3
DNA: TGTGCCTGTGACACAAGCTGGGGGATACTTACCGATAAACTCATCTTT; CDR3: CACDTSWGILTDKLIF; V: TRDV2; size: few; J: TRDJ1; D: TRDD3
DNA: TGTGCCTGTGACACGATCCCCGGCTTGGTAGGCTCTGGGGGATACTCGGGACGGGATAACCTCATCTTT; CDR3: CACDTIPGLVGSGGYSGRDNLIF; V: TRDV2; size: -; J: TRDJ1; D: TRDD3
DNA: TGTGCCTGTGACATGCCCGGCAGCTCCTGGGACACCCGACAGATGTTTTTC; CDR3: CACDMPGSSWDTRQMFF; V: TRDV2; size: once; J: TRDJ3; D: -
DNA: TGTGCTCTTGGGGAACTCGAGGTACTGGGGGATGGCGCCGATAAACTCATCTTT; CDR3: CALGELEVLGDGADKLIF; V: TRDV1; size: -; J: TRDJ1; D: TRDD3
DNA: TGTGCCTGTGACGAGGGTTTCGGGGGGATACGCGCCTGGGACACCCGACAGATGTTTTTC; CDR3: CACDEGFGGIRAWDTRQMFF; V: TRDV2; size: -; J: TRDJ3; D: TRDD3
DNA: TGTGCCTGTGACTCCCTGGGGGATACGCGCACCGATAAACTCATCTTT; CDR3: CACDSLGDTRTDKLIF; V: TRDV2; size: -; J: TRDJ1; D: TRDD3
DNA: TGTGCCTGTGACTCTTTACTGGGGATACTGGAGTACACCGATAAACTCATCTTT; CDR3: CACDSLLGILEYTDKLIF; V: TRDV2; size: -; J: TRDJ1; D: TRDD3
DNA: TGTGCCTGTGACCCGGTTACCGCTGGGAACTGGGCAGCACAACTCTTCTTT; CDR3: CACDPVTAGNWAAQLFF; V: TRDV2; size: few; J: TRDJ2; D: -
DNA: TGTGCCTGTGACACCGTGGTTACGGGGGTAGAGATGAGTCTCATCTTT; CDR3: CACDTVVTGVEMSLIF; V: TRDV2; size: few; J: TRDJ1; D: -
DNA: TGTGCCTGTGACACCATAGGGACACTGGTGGATACGAGTACCGATAACCTCATCTTT; CDR3: CACDTIGTLVDTSTDNLIF; V: TRDV2; size: -; J: TRDJ1; D: TRDD3
DNA: TGTGCCTGTGACACCCTGGGGACCCGGGGGCGATACACCGATAAACTCATCTTT; CDR3: CACDTLGTRGRYTDKLIF; V: TRDV2; size: few; J: TRDJ1; D: -